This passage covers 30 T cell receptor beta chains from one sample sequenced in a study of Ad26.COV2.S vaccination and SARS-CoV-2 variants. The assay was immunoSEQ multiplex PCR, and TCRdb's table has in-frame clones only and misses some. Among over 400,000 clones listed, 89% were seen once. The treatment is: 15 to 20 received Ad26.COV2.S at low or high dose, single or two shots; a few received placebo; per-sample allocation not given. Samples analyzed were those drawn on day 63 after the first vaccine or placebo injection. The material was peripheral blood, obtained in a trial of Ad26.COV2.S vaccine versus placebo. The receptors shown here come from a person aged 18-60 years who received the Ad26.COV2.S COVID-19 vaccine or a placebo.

CDR3: CASSPTRTHEQYV. For the CDR3, the DNA is TGTGCCAGCAGCCCCACTAGGACCCACGAGCAGTACGTC. The chain joins TRBV7-9 to TRBJ2-7; maybe TRBD2 (5 bases). V gave up 5 bases and J gave up 5 bases, with 13 bases separating them. Germline V gene sequence: CDR1 SEHNR, CDR2 FQNEAQ (reference sequence). The CDR3 is 13 amino acids.

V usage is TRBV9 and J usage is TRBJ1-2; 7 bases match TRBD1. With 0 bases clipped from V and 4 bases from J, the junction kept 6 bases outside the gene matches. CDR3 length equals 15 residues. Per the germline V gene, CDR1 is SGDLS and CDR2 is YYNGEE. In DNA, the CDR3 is TGTGCCAGCAGCGTAGATAACAGGGGTGGCTATGGCTACACCTTC. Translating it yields CASSVDNRGGYGYTF.

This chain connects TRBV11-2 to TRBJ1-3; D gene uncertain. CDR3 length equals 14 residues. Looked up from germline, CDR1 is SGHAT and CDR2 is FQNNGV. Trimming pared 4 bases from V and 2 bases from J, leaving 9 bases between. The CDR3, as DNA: TGTGCCAGCAGCTATACCTTCCCTGGAAACACCATATATTTT. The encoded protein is CASSYTFPGNTIYF. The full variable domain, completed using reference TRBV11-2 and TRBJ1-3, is EAGVAQSPRYKIIEKRQSVAFWCNPISGHATLYWYQQILGQGPKLLIQFQNNGVVDDSQLPKDRFSAERLKGVDSTLKIQPAKLEDSAVYLCASSYTFPGNTIYFGEGSWLTVV.

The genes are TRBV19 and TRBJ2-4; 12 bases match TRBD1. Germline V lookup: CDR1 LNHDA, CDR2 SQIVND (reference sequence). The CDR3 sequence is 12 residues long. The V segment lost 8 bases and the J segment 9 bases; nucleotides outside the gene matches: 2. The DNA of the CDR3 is TGTGCCAGTGGGACAGGGGGCGGCATTCAGTACTTC. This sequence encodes CASGTGGGIQYF.

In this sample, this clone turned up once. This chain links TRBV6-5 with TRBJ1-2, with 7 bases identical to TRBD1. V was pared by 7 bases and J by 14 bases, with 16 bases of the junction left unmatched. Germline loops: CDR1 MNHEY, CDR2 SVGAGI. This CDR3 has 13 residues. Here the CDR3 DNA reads TGTGCCAGCAACAGGGGACCTATGATGTCGGAAACCTTC. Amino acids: CASNRGPMMSETF.

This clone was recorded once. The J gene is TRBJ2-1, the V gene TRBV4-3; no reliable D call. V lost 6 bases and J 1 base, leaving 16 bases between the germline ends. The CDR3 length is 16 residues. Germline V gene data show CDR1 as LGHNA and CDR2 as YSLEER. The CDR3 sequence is CASSRGPKTSYNEQFF. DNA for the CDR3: TGCGCCAGCAGTAGAGGCCCTAAAACTTCCTACAATGAGCAGTTCTTC.

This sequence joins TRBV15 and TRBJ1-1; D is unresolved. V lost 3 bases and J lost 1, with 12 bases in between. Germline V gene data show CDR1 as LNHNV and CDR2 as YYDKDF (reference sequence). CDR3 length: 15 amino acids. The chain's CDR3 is CATSRTSWGNTEAFF. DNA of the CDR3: TGTGCCACCAGCAGGACGAGTTGGGGGAACACTGAAGCTTTCTTT. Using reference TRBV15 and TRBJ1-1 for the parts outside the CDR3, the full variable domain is DAMVIQNPRYQVTQFGKPVTLSCSQTLNHNVMYWYQQKSSQAPKLLFHYYDKDFNNEADTPDNFQSRRPNTSFCFLDIRSPGLGDTAMYLCATSRTSWGNTEAFFGQGTRLTVV.

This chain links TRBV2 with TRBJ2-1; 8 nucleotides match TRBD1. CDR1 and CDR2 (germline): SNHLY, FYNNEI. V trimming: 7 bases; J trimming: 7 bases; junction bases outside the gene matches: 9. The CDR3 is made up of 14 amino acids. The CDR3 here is CASNGQGLGNEQFF. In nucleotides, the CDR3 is TGTGCCAGCAATGGACAGGGATTGGGGAATGAGCAGTTCTTC.

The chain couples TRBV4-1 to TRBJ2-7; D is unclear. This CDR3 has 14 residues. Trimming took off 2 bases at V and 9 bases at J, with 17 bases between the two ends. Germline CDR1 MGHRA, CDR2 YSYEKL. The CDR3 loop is CASSQPTRNPAQYF. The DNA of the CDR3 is TGCGCCAGCAGCCAACCGACACGAAACCCCGCGCAGTACTTC.

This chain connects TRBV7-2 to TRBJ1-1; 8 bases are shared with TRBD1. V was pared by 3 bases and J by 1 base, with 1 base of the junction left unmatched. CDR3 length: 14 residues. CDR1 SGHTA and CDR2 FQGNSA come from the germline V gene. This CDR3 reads CASSLDRENTEAFF. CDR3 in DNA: TGTGCCAGCAGCTTGGACAGGGAGAACACTGAAGCTTTCTTT.

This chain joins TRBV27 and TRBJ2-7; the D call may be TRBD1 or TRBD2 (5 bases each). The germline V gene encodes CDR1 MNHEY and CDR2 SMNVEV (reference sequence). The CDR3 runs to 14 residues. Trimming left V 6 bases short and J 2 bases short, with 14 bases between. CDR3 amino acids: CASSLMGPPYEQYF. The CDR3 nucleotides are TGTGCCAGCAGCTTAATGGGACCCCCCTACGAGCAGTACTTC.

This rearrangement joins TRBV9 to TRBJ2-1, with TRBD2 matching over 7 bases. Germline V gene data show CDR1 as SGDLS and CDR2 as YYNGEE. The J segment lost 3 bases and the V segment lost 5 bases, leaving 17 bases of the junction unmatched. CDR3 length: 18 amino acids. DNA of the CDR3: TGTGCCAGCAGTCCCCATCTGGGCACGGCTAGCGGCTACAATGAGCAGTTCTTC. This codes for CASSPHLGTASGYNEQFF.

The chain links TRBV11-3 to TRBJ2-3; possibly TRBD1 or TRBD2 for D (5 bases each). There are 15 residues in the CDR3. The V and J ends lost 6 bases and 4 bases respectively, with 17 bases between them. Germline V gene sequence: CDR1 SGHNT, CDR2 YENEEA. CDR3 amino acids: CASRSRLGVADTQYF. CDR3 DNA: TGTGCCAGCAGATCTAGGCTGGGGGTTGCAGATACGCAGTATTTT.

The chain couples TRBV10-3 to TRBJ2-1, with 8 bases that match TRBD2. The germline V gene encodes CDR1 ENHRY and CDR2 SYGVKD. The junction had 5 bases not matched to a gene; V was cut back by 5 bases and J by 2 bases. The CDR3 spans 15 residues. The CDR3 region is CAISPLAGTYNEQFF. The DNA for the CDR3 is TGTGCCATCAGTCCCCTAGCGGGTACCTACAATGAGCAGTTCTTC.

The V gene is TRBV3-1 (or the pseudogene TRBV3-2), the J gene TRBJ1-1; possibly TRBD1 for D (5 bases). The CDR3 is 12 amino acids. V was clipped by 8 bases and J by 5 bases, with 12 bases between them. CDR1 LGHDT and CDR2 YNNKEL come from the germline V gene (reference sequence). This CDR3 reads CASRDGGTEAFF. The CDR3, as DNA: TGTGCCAGCCGGGACGGTGGGACTGAAGCTTTCTTT.

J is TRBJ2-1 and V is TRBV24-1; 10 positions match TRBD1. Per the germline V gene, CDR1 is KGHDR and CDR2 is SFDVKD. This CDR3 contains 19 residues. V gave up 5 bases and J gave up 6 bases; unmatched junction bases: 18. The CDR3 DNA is TGTGCCACCAGTGGGAGCCCGGGACAGGGGTCTAAGTTTGGCAATGAGCAGTTCTTC. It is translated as CATSGSPGQGSKFGNEQFF.

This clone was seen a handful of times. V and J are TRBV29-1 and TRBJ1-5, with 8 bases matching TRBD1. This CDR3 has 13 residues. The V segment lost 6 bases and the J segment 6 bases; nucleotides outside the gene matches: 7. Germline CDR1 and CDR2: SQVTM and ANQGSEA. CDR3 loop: CSVSQGAGQPQHF. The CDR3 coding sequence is TGCAGCGTATCTCAGGGGGCGGGTCAGCCCCAGCATTTT. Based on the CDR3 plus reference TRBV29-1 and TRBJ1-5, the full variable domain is SAVISQKPSRDICQRGTSLTIQCQVDSQVTMMFWYRQQPGQSLTLIATANQGSEATYESGFVIDKFPISRPNLTFSTLTVSNMSPEDSSIYLCSVSQGAGQPQHFGDGTRLSIL.

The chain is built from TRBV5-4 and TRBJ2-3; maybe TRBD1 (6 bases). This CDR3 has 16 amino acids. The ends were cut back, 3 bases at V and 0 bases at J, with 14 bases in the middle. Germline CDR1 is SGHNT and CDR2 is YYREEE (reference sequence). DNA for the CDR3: TGTGCCAGCAGCTATCCGGGACAAGCCAGCACAGATACGCAGTATTTT. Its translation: CASSYPGQASTDTQYF. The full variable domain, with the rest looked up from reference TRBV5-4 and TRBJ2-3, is ETGVTQSPTHLIKTRGQQVTLRCSSQSGHNTVSWYQQALGQGPQFIFQYYREEENGRGNFPPRFSGLQFPNYSSELNVNALELDDSALYLCASSYPGQASTDTQYFGPGTRLTVL.

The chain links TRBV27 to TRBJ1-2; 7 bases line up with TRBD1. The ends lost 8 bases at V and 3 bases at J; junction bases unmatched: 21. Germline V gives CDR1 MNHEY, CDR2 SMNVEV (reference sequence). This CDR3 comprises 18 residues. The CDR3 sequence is CASHRRKVTGLYDYGYTF. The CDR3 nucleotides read TGTGCCAGCCACAGACGAAAGGTGACAGGGTTGTATGACTATGGCTACACCTTC.

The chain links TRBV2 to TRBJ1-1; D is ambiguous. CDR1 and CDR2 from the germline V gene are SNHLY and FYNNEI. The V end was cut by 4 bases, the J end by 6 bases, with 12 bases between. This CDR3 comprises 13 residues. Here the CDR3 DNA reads TGTGCCAGCAGTGCCAGTCCATCTTCTGAAGCTTTCTTT. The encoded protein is CASSASPSSEAFF.

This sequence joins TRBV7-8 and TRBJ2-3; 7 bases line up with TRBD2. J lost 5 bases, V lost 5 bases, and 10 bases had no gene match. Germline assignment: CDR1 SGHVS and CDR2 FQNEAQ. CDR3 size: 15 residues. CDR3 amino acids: CASSPGAGRGDTQYF. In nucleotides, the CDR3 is TGTGCCAGCAGCCCCGGGGCGGGGAGGGGAGATACGCAGTATTTT.

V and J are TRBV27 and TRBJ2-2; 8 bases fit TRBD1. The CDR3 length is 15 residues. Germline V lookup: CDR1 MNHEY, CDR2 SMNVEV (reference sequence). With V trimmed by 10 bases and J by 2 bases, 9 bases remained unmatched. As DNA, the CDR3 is TGTGCCACGAAGCTAGGACAGGGCAACACCGGGGAGCTGTTTTTT. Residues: CATKLGQGNTGELFF.

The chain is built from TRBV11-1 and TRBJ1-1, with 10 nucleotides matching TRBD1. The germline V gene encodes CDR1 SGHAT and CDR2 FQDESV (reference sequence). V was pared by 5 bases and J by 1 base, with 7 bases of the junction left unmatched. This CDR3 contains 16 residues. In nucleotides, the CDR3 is TGTGCCAGCAGCCCCCGACAGGGGGCGAGGAACACTGAAGCTTTCTTT. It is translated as CASSPRQGARNTEAFF.

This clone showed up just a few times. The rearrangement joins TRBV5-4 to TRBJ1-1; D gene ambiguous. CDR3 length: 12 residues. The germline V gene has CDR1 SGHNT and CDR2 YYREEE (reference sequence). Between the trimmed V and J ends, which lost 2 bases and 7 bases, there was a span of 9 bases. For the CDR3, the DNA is TGTGCCAGCAGCTTTAGCACCTTTGAAGCTTTCTTT. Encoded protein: CASSFSTFEAFF. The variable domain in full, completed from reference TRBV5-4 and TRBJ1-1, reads ETGVTQSPTHLIKTRGQQVTLRCSSQSGHNTVSWYQQALGQGPQFIFQYYREEENGRGNFPPRFSGLQFPNYSSELNVNALELDDSALYLCASSFSTFEAFFGQGTRLTVV.

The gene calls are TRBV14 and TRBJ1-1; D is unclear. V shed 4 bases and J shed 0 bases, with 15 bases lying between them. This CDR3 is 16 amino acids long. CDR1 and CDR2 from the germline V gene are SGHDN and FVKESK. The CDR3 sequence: CASSPPLLWLNTEAFF. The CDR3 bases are TGTGCCAGCAGCCCCCCCCTTCTATGGTTGAACACTGAAGCTTTCTTT. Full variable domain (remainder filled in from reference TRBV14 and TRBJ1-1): EAGVTQFPSHSVIEKGQTVTLRCDPISGHDNLYWYRRVMGKEIKFLLHFVKESKQDESGMPNNRFLAERTGGTYSTLKVQPAELEDSGVYFCASSPPLLWLNTEAFFGQGTRLTVV.

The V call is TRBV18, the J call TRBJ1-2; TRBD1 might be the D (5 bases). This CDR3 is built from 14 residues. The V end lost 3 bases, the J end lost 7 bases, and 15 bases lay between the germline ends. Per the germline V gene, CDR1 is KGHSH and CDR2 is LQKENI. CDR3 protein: CASSPRRTSFGYTF. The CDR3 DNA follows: TGTGCCAGCTCACCTAGGAGGACAAGTTTTGGCTACACCTTC.

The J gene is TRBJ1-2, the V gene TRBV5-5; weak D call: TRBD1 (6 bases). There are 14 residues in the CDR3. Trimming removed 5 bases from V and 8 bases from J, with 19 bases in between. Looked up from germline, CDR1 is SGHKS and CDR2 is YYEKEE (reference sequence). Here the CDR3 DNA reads TGTGCCAGCAGACTGGGGGCCCCCCTGGAGGGCTACACCTTC. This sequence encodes CASRLGAPLEGYTF.

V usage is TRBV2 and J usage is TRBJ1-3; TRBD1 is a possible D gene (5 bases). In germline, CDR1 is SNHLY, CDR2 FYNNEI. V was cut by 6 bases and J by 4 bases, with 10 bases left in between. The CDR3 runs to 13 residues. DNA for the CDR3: TGTGCCAGCAGGACAGAGATAGGAAACACCATATATTTT. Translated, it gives CASRTEIGNTIYF.

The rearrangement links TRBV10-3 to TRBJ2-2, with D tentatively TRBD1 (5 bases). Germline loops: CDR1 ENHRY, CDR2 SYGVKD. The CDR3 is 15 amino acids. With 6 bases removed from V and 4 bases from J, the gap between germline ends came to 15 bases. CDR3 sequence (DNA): TGTGCCATCAGAAACTTCAGGGTTGGCACCGGGGAGCTGTTTTTT. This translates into CAIRNFRVGTGELFF.

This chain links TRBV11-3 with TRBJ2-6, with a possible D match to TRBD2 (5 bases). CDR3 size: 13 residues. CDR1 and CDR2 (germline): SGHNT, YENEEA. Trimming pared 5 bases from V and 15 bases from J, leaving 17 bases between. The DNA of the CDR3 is TGTGCCAGCAGCCCCCCGCTAGCCGGGGACCTGACTTTC. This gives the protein CASSPPLAGDLTF.